The 18 T cell receptor beta chains listed next were all sequenced from one sample in a study of tumor-infiltrating lymphocytes in primary liver carcinoma. With a constant-region primer, TCR beta cDNA was made from about 0.55 ug of total RNA. Amplification in three nested multiplex PCR rounds with slightly modified ARM-PCR gave rise to TCR beta libraries. With TRBV1-TRBV30 forward primers and a C-beta reverse primer, the first two PCR rounds were run for approximately 9 cycles each. TCRdb reprocessed the multiplex PCR reads with MiXCR, giving one entry per CDR3 protein. The top ten clones hold about a quarter of a sample with 70,000 to 75,000 distinct CDR3 sequences, roughly three quarters of them seen once. The tissue used was unsorted bulk material of about 19-34 mg. RNA and DNA were co-extracted from it with the AllPrep DNA/RNA mini kit. Sequenced sample: liver tumor tissue from sampling region 4. Subset given: tumor region T4, right-lateral pole. Receptors originate from a middle-aged man with primary liver carcinoma and hepatitis B virus infection.

This clonotype was detected a few times. A much larger clone sits a single nucleotide away, making a read error possible. The chain joins TRBV4-1 to TRBJ2-1; 8 bases are a match to TRBD1. The germline gives CDR1 MGHRA, CDR2 YSYEKL. There are 15 residues in the CDR3. The CDR3 protein is CTSSQERDRRYEQFF. As DNA, the CDR3 is TGCACCAGCAGCCAAGAACGGGACAGGAGATATGAGCAGTTCTTC.

Notes on this clonotype: Relative to the germline gene, one junction end is altered; a read error may explain this. This chain joins TRBV11-2 and TRBJ1-1, with D maybe TRBD1 (6 bases). CDR1 SGHAT and CDR2 FQNNGV come from the germline V gene. The CDR3 length is 15 residues. CDR3 sequence: CTSSPPQHGGTEALF. The CDR3 nucleotides are TGCACCAGCAGCCCCCCACAGCATGGGGGCACTGAAGCTTTGTTT.

About this clonotype itself: Germline is not matched at one junction end, which may reflect a read error. This chain links TRBV29-1 with TRBJ2-1, with D possibly TRBD1 on 6 matching bases. From germline, CDR1 is SQVTM and CDR2 ANQGSEA. This CDR3 is built from 12 residues. The chain's CDR3 is CSKQGSYNKQFF. CDR3 sequence (DNA): TGCAGCAAACAGGGCTCCTACAATAAGCAGTTCTTC.

About this clonotype: At one end the junction does not follow the germline gene, possibly because of a read error. The rearrangement uses TRBV29-1 and TRBJ1-2; D not certain. The CDR3 covers 13 residues. Per germline, CDR1 SQVTM and CDR2 ANQGSEA. In DNA form, the CDR3 reads TGCAGTTCGGTGTGGGTTCTAGACTATGACTACACTTTC. Translated: CSSVWVLDYDYTF.

This clonotype was counted ten times or more. The chain uses TRBV29-1 and TRBJ2-1, with TRBD2 identical over 7 bases. The J segment lost 2 bases and the V segment lost 7 bases, leaving 8 bases of the junction unmatched. CDR1 and CDR2 from the germline V gene are SQVTM and ANQGSEA. The CDR3 runs to 14 residues. The CDR3 sequence is CSATGGVAYNEQFF. The CDR3 DNA is TGCAGCGCTACGGGGGGAGTGGCCTACAATGAGCAGTTCTTC.

Concerning this clonotype: One junction end disagrees with the germline gene, perhaps due to a read error. The genes are TRBV11-2 and TRBJ2-2; D gene uncertain. This CDR3 contains 12 residues. Germline values: CDR1 SGHAT, CDR2 FQNNGV. CDR3 bases: TGTGCCGTCAGCACAAACACTGGGGAGCTGTTTTTT. Translated, it gives CAVSTNTGELFF.

Comment on this clonotype: The conserved closing phenylalanine or tryptophan is absent in this CDR3, likely reflecting a read error. The chain has TRBV29-1 and TRBJ1-1; TRBD1 is a possible D gene (5 bases). The CDR3 loop spans 13 amino acids. Germline CDR1 is SQVTM and CDR2 is ANQGSEA. The V end lost 5 bases, the J end lost 2 bases, and 12 bases lay between the germline ends. CDR3 sequence reads: CSVTQQVNTEAFL. CDR3 sequence (DNA): TGCAGCGTTACCCAACAGGTTAACACTGAAGCTTTCCTT.

On this clonotype: The CDR3 end shows no conserved phenylalanine or tryptophan, and so a read error is likely. This rearrangement joins TRBV11-2 to TRBJ1-3; possibly TRBD1 for D (6 bases). The V end lost 9 bases, the J end lost 4 bases, and 16 bases lay between the germline ends. There are 14 residues in the CDR3. Germline V gives CDR1 SGHAT, CDR2 FQNNGV. CDR3 protein: CASSLSTGGNTIYL. The DNA for the CDR3 is TGTGCCAGTAGCCTCTCGACAGGAGGAAACACCATATATCTT.

In regard to this clonotype: Being one base from a much bigger clone, this may be a read error. This chain joins TRBV30 and TRBJ1-6; tentatively, D is TRBD1 (5 bases). Germline CDR1 and CDR2: GTSNPN and SVGIG (reference sequence). CDR3 length equals 12 residues. The CDR3 DNA follows: TGTGCCTGGAATAGGGGTAATTCACCCTTCCACTTT. Residues: CAWNRGNSPFHF.

This rearrangement joins TRBV19 to TRBJ1-5; D gene unclear. The ends were cut back, 0 bases at V and 7 bases at J, with 4 bases in the middle. This CDR3 contains 12 residues. Germline V CDR1 and CDR2: LNHDA, SQIVND (reference sequence). The CDR3 spells CASSIEPQPQHF. The CDR3 DNA sequence: TGTGCCAGTAGTATAGAACCCCAGCCCCAGCATTTT.

As for this clonotype: This may be a read error, as it is one base from a much larger clone. This sequence joins TRBV24-1 and TRBJ2-3; possibly TRBD2 for D (5 bases). The CDR3 has 15 amino acids. CDR1 KGHDR and CDR2 SFDVKD come from the germline V gene. With 4 bases removed from V and 2 bases from J, the gap between germline ends came to 12 bases. CDR3 in amino acids: CATSDALDFTDTQYF. As DNA, the CDR3 is TGTGCCACCAGTGACGCACTGGACTTCACAGATACGCAGTATTTT.

This clonotype has only one observation. Compared with germline, one end of the junction differs, possibly owing to a read error. V and J are TRBV4-1 and TRBJ2-4; 7 nucleotides agree with TRBD2. The germline V gene encodes CDR1 MGHRA and CDR2 YSYEKL. The CDR3 contains 18 residues. CDR3 sequence (DNA): TGCGCCAGCAGCCAAATTCCCGGTACTAGCGCCGCCAAAAACATTAAGTACTTC. This sequence encodes CASSQIPGTSAAKNIKYF.

Ten or more counts support this clonotype. The J gene is TRBJ2-3, the V gene TRBV28; a possible D gene is TRBD1 (6 bases). CDR1 MDHEN and CDR2 SYDVKM come from the germline V gene. V lost 6 bases and J 3 bases, leaving 13 bases between the germline ends. The CDR3 has 14 amino acids. CDR3 nucleotide sequence: TGTGCCAGCAGCCCCCAGGGGTCAACAGATACGCAGTATTTT. This codes for CASSPQGSTDTQYF.

In regard to this clonotype: The germline gene is not matched at one end of the junction; a read error may be the cause. The genes are TRBV11-2 and TRBJ2-1; D not resolved. Germline-derived CDR1 and CDR2 are SGHAT and FQNNGV. CDR3 length: 15 amino acids. CDR3 protein: CACSLERVSSNEQFF. CDR3 in DNA: TGTGCCTGCAGCTTAGAGCGTGTCTCCTCCAATGAGCAGTTCTTC.

On this clonotype itself: This may stem from a read error, because a much larger clone lies one nucleotide away. The rearrangement uses TRBV4-1 and TRBJ2-1, with 8 nucleotides matching TRBD2. The trim removed 1 base at V and 2 bases at J, leaving 4 bases unmatched. The CDR3 extends over 16 amino acids. Germline V gene data show CDR1 as MGHRA and CDR2 as YSYEKL. The CDR3, as DNA: TGCGCCAGCAGCCAAGGGACTAGCAGGACCTACAATGAGCAGTTCTTC. This gives the protein CASSQGTSRTYNEQFF.

This clonotype was recorded many times. This chain uses TRBV5-1 with TRBJ1-1; D gene ambiguous. CDR3 length equals 16 residues. Trimming shortened V by 0 bases and J by 0 bases, and 12 bases separated the two germline ends. Germline CDR1 and CDR2: SGHRS and YFSETQ. The CDR3 loop reads CASSLAVGQLNTEAFF. The CDR3 nucleotides are TGCGCCAGCAGCTTGGCGGTCGGGCAGCTGAACACTGAAGCTTTCTTT.

This clonotype showed up just once. The chain uses TRBV11-2 and TRBJ2-3; maybe TRBD2 (5 bases). The ends were cut back, 5 bases at V and 6 bases at J, with 21 bases in the middle. CDR3 length equals 16 residues. The V gene's germline CDR1 is SGHAT and CDR2 FQNNGV. CDR3 protein: CASSELLDSSRDTQYF. In nucleotides, the CDR3 is TGTGCCAGCAGCGAACTCCTGGACTCATCAAGGGATACGCAGTATTTT.

The V gene is TRBV4-1, the J gene TRBJ2-1; tentatively, D is TRBD1 or TRBD2 (5 bases each). V was clipped by 3 bases and J by 8 bases, with 23 bases between them. The CDR3 length is 17 residues. Per germline, CDR1 MGHRA and CDR2 YSYEKL. In DNA form, the CDR3 reads TGCGCCAGCAGCCAGCCCCAAGGATTGGGGACGTACCATGAGCAGTTCTTC. This sequence encodes CASSQPQGLGTYHEQFF.